What follows are 5 T cell receptor beta chains derived from one specimen sequenced in a study of cytomegalovirus exposure and HLA in healthy donors. PCR employed 60 Vbeta and 13 Jbeta primers. Some clones are missing from TCRdb's copy, which holds only in-frame ones; the method was immunoSEQ multiplex PCR. The specimen's table records fewer than 150,000 clones. The sequenced sample consisted of PBMCs. The receptors were sampled from a man aged 18 to 29 in good health and CMV-seronegative.

V usage is TRBV5-1 and J usage is TRBJ1-3, with D possibly being TRBD1 (5 bases). V gave up 0 bases and J gave up 0 bases, with 10 bases separating them. The CDR3 is made up of 16 amino acids. Germline-derived CDR1 and CDR2 are SGHRS and YFSETQ. CDR3 protein: CASSLGGTGSGNTIYF. The CDR3 coding sequence is TGCGCCAGCAGCTTGGGGGGAACAGGCTCTGGAAACACCATATATTTT.

This rearrangement joins TRBV2 to TRBJ1-3; D is unclear. Deletions cut 4 bases from V and 0 bases from J, with 7 bases between. The length of the CDR3 is 14 residues. In germline, CDR1 is SNHLY, CDR2 FYNNEI. In DNA form, the CDR3 reads TGTGCCAGCAGTGGGTACAGCTCTGGAAACACCATATATTTT. Protein product: CASSGYSSGNTIYF.

J is TRBJ2-1 and V is TRBV5-4; D perhaps matches TRBD1 (6 bases). This CDR3 spans 15 amino acids. From germline, CDR1 is SGHNT and CDR2 YYREEE (reference sequence). Trimming removed 0 bases at V and 10 bases at J, with 17 bases between. The CDR3 DNA sequence: TGTGCCAGCAGCTTGGTTGGGGGCCGTGGGAACGAGCAGTTCTTC. Its translation is CASSLVGGRGNEQFF.

The chain joins TRBV2 to TRBJ1-1; 9 positions match TRBD1. The ends lost 4 bases at V and 0 bases at J; junction bases unmatched: 3. This CDR3 has 15 residues. Germline lookup yields CDR1 SNHLY and CDR2 FYNNEI. The CDR3: CASSGTGAVNTEAFF. CDR3 sequence (DNA): TGTGCCAGCAGTGGGACAGGGGCTGTGAACACTGAAGCTTTCTTT.

This rearrangement joins TRBV28 to TRBJ1-2; D is unresolved. CDR3 length: 12 amino acids. Germline lookup yields CDR1 MDHEN and CDR2 SYDVKM. Deletions cut 3 bases from V and 7 bases from J, with 9 bases between. The CDR3 DNA follows: TGTGCCAGCAGTTTGAAGTGGGCTGGCTACACCTTC. Amino acids: CASSLKWAGYTF.